The clone carrying this T cell receptor (beta chain) has a count of ten or more. No antigen is known for it. There are 14 residues in the CDR3. CDR1 and CDR2 (germline): SNHLY, FYNNEI. With V trimmed by 8 bases and J by 5 bases, 8 bases remained unmatched. No treatment had been given to any patient before thyroid surgery. In the original workflow: The study built a papillary thyroid cancer distant-metastasis classifier from CDR3 differences across clinicopathological groups. With MiXCR, TCRdb reprocessed the PCR reads. The V and J calls, along with clone size, are taken from TCRdb and not from the paper's own processing. This sample has 35,000 to 50,000 clones, with approximately 4.1% found just once. This record comes from a study of metastatic and nonmetastatic thyroid tumors. Background on the study: Patients with malignant and benign thyroid disease provided blood and tumor or nodule tissue, whose repertoires were compared.

Study-wide results and caveats: The study reportedly found significantly higher TCR beta diversity in malignant thyroid tumors than benign nodules, in blood and tumor.

The clonotype comes from a female donor with papillary thyroid cancer or a benign thyroid nodule (not recorded which). Some clones in this sample may be carry-over from other donors' samples. The chain combines TRBV2 with TRBJ2-7; 11 bases line up with TRBD1. Material for sequencing was blood. The CDR3 DNA follows: TGTGCCAGCGAAGGGACAGGGGGGACCGACGAGCAGTACTTC. This encodes CASEGTGGTDEQYF.